The rows below give T cell receptor beta chains drawn from one sample of a study of T cells after yellow fever vaccination. One entry per CDR3 protein, called by TCRdb with MiXCR from the 5' RACE reads. Among hundreds of thousands of distinct CDR3 sequences listed, roughly 13% were seen once. This specimen was PBMCs, taken on the day of the yellow fever booster vaccination. The receptors come from a man aged 25 to 45 who received the YFV17D yellow fever vaccine. Both conserved end residues are part of each CDR3. Fields, in order: clone size, V gene, CDR3 length, D gene, J gene, CDR3 protein, CDR3 DNA. D genes are given only for firm matches. Clone size, where shown, is once, few, many, or a class for clones that have expanded.

>.|TRBV18|15|.|TRBJ2-4
CASSPPSGSKNIQYF
TGTGCCAGCTCACCACCTTCGGGGTCCAAAAACATTCAGTACTTC
>few|TRBV12-3/TRBV12-4|12|.|TRBJ1-5
CASSSLDQPQHF
TGTGCCAGCAGTTCACTCGACCAGCCCCAGCATTTT
>few|TRBV25-1|14|TRBD2|TRBJ2-1
CASSVLAGGHEQFF
TGTGCCAGCAGTGTTCTAGCGGGAGGGCACGAGCAGTTCTTC
>few|TRBV2|15|.|TRBJ2-6
CASTRRADGANVLTF
TGTGCCAGCACCCGGCGTGCGGACGGGGCCAACGTCCTGACTTTC
>.|TRBV5-1|15|TRBD2|TRBJ2-3
CASTWAGGATDTQYF
TGCGCCAGCACCTGGGCGGGGGGGGCCACAGATACGCAGTATTTT
>.|TRBV23-1|15|.|TRBJ2-7
CASSQSRRRGDEQYF
TGCGCCAGCAGTCAGAGCCGACGCAGGGGGGACGAGCAGTACTTC
>few|TRBV4-1|15|.|TRBJ2-2
CASSHPIPGVGELFF
TGCGCCAGCAGCCACCCCATCCCAGGTGTTGGGGAGCTGTTTTTT
>few|TRBV7-2|15|TRBD2|TRBJ2-1
CASSLGPSGHNEQFF
TGTGCCAGCAGCTTAGGTCCTAGCGGACACAATGAGCAGTTCTTC
>few|TRBV5-6|16|TRBD1|TRBJ2-3
CASSLGTGGISNTQYF
TGTGCCAGCAGCCTAGGGACAGGGGGCATTTCAAATACGCAGTATTTT
>.|TRBV7-8|11|.|TRBJ2-1
CASSQGREQFF
TGTGCCAGCAGCCAGGGCAGGGAGCAGTTCTTC
>.|TRBV30|16|TRBD1|TRBJ2-7
CAWSGRPGQAVYEQYF
TGTGCCTGGAGTGGTCGTCCGGGACAGGCGGTCTACGAGCAGTACTTC
>.|TRBV12-3/TRBV12-4|16|TRBD1|TRBJ2-4
CASSLASGGPGNIQYF
TGTGCCAGCAGTTTAGCCTCAGGGGGCCCTGGAAACATTCAGTACTTC
>few|TRBV24-1|14|.|TRBJ2-2
CATSDSRNTGELFF
TGTGCCACCAGTGATTCCAGAAACACCGGGGAGCTGTTTTTT
>.|TRBV12-3/TRBV12-4|20|TRBD2|TRBJ2-2
CASSLGTSGERFYQTGELFF
TGTGCCAGCAGTTTAGGGACTAGCGGAGAGAGGTTTTATCAGACCGGGGAGCTGTTTTTT
>few|TRBV20-1|14|.|TRBJ2-7
CSASLASGSYEQYF
TGCAGTGCTAGCCTAGCCAGCGGCTCCTACGAGCAGTACTTC
>.|TRBV4-2|14|.|TRBJ2-1
CASSHRSSYNEQFF
TGTGCCAGCAGCCACAGGAGCTCCTACAATGAGCAGTTCTTC
>many|TRBV7-9|16|TRBD1|TRBJ2-7
CASSDGQGGNTYEQYF
TGTGCCAGCAGCGACGGACAGGGGGGAAACACCTACGAGCAGTACTTC
>.|TRBV20-1|14|.|TRBJ2-7
CSARNQAGAREQYF
TGCAGTGCTAGAAACCAAGCAGGGGCAAGGGAGCAGTACTTC
>few|TRBV20-1|15|TRBD2|TRBJ2-5
CSAIAGAFTPETQYF
TGCAGTGCCATAGCGGGAGCTTTCACTCCCGAGACCCAGTACTTC
>few|TRBV20-1|15|TRBD2|TRBJ2-1
CSARLAGVMWNEQFF
TGCAGTGCTAGGTTAGCGGGAGTAATGTGGAATGAGCAGTTCTTC
>.|TRBV19|13|.|TRBJ2-3
CASTGLSTDTQYF
TGTGCCAGTACCGGACTCAGCACAGATACGCAGTATTTT
>.|TRBV12-3/TRBV12-4|18|.|TRBJ2-3
CASSLRRTVFSSTDTQYF
TGTGCCAGCAGTCTCAGACGGACAGTATTCTCTAGCACAGATACGCAGTATTTT
>.|TRBV20-1|17|.|TRBJ2-7
CSARSYGVEVRPYEQYF
TGCAGTGCAAGGTCATACGGGGTCGAGGTAAGACCCTACGAGCAGTACTTC
>.|TRBV7-2|11|.|TRBJ2-3
CASSSMDTQYF
TGTGCCAGCAGCTCGATGGATACGCAGTATTTT
>.|TRBV5-4|16|TRBD1|TRBJ2-5
CATTPGTVWSVETQYF
TGTGCCACCACGCCGGGGACAGTTTGGTCCGTAGAGACCCAGTACTTC
>.|TRBV19|13|TRBD2|TRBJ2-7
CATSSGDDYEQYF
TGTGCCACGTCCAGCGGGGACGATTACGAGCAGTACTTC
>.|TRBV20-1|15|.|TRBJ2-5
CSARDVVEAAETQYF
TGCAGTGCTAGAGATGTAGTCGAGGCAGCGGAGACCCAGTACTTC
>few|TRBV18|13|.|TRBJ1-5
CASSPLRFSPQHF
TGTGCCAGCTCACCACTCAGGTTTTCACCCCAGCATTTT
>.|TRBV9|14|TRBD2|TRBJ2-2
CASSAGLAGGELFF
TGTGCCAGCAGCGCGGGACTAGCAGGCGGGGAGCTGTTTTTT
>.|TRBV6-1|14|.|TRBJ1-1
CASSERGSGTEAFF
TGTGCCAGCAGTGAAAGGGGGTCGGGCACTGAAGCTTTCTTT
>few|TRBV9|18|TRBD2|TRBJ2-7
CASSAPRSGGTSGYEQYF
TGTGCCAGCAGCGCTCCAAGATCAGGCGGGACTAGCGGCTACGAGCAGTACTTC
>many|TRBV12-3/TRBV12-4|14|TRBD2|TRBJ2-7
CASTAGGRAYEQYF
TGTGCCAGCACCGCGGGGGGGAGAGCCTACGAGCAGTACTTC
>.|TRBV20-1|12|TRBD1|TRBJ1-6
CAPGQGFSPLHF
TGCGCCCCAGGACAGGGATTTTCACCCCTCCACTTT
>.|TRBV19|14|.|TRBJ1-5
CASSRDYSNQPQHF
TGTGCCAGTAGTAGGGATTATAGCAATCAGCCCCAGCATTTT
>few|TRBV10-3|18|.|TRBJ1-2
CAISEGQVEFIRGYGYTF
TGTGCCATCAGTGAGGGACAAGTCGAATTCATTAGAGGGTATGGCTACACCTTC
>.|TRBV19|15|.|TRBJ2-5
CASAILQGGGETQYF
TGTGCCAGTGCAATCCTACAGGGAGGTGGAGAGACCCAGTACTTC
>.|TRBV20-1|16|.|TRBJ2-4
CSAREGAGIAKNIQYF
TGCAGTGCTAGAGAGGGGGCAGGGATAGCCAAAAACATTCAGTACTTC
>.|TRBV29-1|10|.|TRBJ2-2
CSVSSGELFF
TGCAGCGTTTCTAGCGGGGAGCTGTTTTTT
>few|TRBV20-1|16|TRBD2|TRBJ2-7
CSASDPLAGESYEQYF
TGCAGTGCTAGTGATCCCCTAGCGGGAGAGTCCTACGAGCAGTACTTC
>many|TRBV5-1|15|TRBD1|TRBJ1-6
CASSSETGIGSPLHF
TGCGCCAGCAGCTCCGAGACAGGGATCGGATCACCCCTCCACTTT
>.|TRBV5-1|14|.|TRBJ2-5
CASSLAPAKETQYF
TGCGCCAGCAGCTTGGCCCCGGCAAAAGAGACCCAGTACTTC
>few|TRBV20-1|13|TRBD1|TRBJ2-1
CSAREGEYRGLVF
TGCAGTGCTAGAGAAGGGGAGTACAGGGGGCTGGTCTTC
>few|TRBV5-1|15|TRBD2|TRBJ2-1
CASSQIAGEDNEQFF
TGCGCCAGCAGCCAGATAGCGGGAGAGGACAATGAGCAGTTCTTC
>few|TRBV7-2|16|TRBD1|TRBJ2-7
CASSSLDRGLSYEQYF
TGTGCCAGCAGCTCACTGGACAGGGGGCTGTCCTACGAGCAGTACTTC
>.|TRBV15|17|TRBD2|TRBJ2-1
CATSRDRVGGLYNEQFF
TGTGCCACCAGCAGAGATCGGGTGGGAGGGCTCTACAATGAGCAGTTCTTC
>many|TRBV4-2|16|.|TRBJ2-1
CASSQDQLAYYNEQFF
TGTGCCAGCAGCCAAGATCAACTCGCCTACTACAATGAGCAGTTCTTC
>.|TRBV20-1|15|.|TRBJ2-3
CSASGRGLYTDTQYF
TGCAGTGCTAGCGGGCGGGGACTGTACACAGATACGCAGTATTTT
>.|TRBV7-9|15|TRBD1|TRBJ2-7
CASSLHRGLRNEQYF
TGTGCCAGCAGCCTGCACAGGGGTCTAAGGAACGAGCAGTACTTC
>many|TRBV7-7|16|TRBD2|TRBJ2-2
CASSLVGGGHTGELFF
TGTGCTAGCAGCTTGGTCGGCGGGGGGCACACCGGGGAGCTGTTTTTT
>few|TRBV4-3|15|.|TRBJ1-5
CASSQVAGINQPQHF
TGCGCCAGCAGCCAAGTCGCAGGGATCAATCAGCCCCAGCATTTT
>.|TRBV9|15|TRBD1|TRBJ2-7
CASSPGTDEAYEQYF
TGTGCCAGCAGCCCAGGGACAGACGAAGCCTACGAGCAGTACTTC